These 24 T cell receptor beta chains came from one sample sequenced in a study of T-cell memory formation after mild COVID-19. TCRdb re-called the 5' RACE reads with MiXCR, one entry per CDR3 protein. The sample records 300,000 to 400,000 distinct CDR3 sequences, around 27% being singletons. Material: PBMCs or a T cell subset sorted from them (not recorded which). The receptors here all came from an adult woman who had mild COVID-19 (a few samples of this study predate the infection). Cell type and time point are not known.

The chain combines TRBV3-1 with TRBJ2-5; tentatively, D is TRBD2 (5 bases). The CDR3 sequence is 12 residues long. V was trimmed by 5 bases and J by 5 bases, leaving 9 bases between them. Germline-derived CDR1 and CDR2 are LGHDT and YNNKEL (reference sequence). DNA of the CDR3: TGTGCCAGCAGCACCCGCGGGGAGACCCAGTACTTC. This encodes CASSTRGETQYF.

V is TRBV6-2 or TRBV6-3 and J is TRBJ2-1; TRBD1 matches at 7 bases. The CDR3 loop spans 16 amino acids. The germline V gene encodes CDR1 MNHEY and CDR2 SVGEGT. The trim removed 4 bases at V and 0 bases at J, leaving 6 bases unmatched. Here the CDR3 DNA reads TGTGCCAGCAGTTTCCCTCGGACAGGCTCCTACAATGAGCAGTTCTTC. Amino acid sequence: CASSFPRTGSYNEQFF.

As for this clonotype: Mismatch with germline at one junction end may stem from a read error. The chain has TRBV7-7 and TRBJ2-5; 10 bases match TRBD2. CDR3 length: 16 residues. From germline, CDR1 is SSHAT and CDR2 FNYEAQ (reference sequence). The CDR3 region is CASSPGLAGVQETQYF. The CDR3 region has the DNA TGTGCTAGCAGCCCGGGGCTAGCGGGGGTACAAGAGACCCAGTACTTC. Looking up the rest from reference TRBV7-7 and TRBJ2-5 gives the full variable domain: GAGVSQSPRYKVTKRGQDVTLRCDPISSHATLYWYQQALGQGPEFLTYFNYEAQPDKSGLPSDRFSAERPEGSISTLTIQRTEQRDSAMYRCASSPGLAGVQETQYFGPGTRLLVL.

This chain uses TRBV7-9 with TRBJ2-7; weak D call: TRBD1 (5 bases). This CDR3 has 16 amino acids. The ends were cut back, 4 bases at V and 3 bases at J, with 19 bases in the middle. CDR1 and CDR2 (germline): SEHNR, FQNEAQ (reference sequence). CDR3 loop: CASSSMNAGKVYEQYF. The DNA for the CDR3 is TGTGCCAGCAGCTCGATGAACGCAGGGAAAGTCTACGAGCAGTACTTC. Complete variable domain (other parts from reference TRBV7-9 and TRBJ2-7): DTGVSQNPRHKITKRGQNVTFRCDPISEHNRLYWYRQTLGQGPEFLTYFQNEAQLEKSRLLSDRFSAERPKGSFSTLEIQRTEQGDSAMYLCASSSMNAGKVYEQYFGPGTRLTVT.

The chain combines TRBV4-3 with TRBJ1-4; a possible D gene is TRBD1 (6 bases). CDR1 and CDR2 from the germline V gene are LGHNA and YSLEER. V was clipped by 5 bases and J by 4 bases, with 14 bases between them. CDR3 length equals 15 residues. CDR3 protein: CASSWRGGLNEKLFF. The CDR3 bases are TGCGCCAGCAGCTGGAGAGGGGGGCTTAATGAAAAACTGTTTTTT.

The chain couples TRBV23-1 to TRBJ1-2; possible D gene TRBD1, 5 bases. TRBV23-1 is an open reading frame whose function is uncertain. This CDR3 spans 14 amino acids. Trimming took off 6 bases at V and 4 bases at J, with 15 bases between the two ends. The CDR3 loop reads CASSLDPRGYGYTF. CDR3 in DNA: TGCGCCAGCAGCCTGGACCCTAGGGGCTATGGCTACACCTTC.

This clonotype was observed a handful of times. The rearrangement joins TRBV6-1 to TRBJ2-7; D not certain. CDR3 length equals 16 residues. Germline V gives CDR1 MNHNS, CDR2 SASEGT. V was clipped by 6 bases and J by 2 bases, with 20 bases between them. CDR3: CASRETDSITPYEQYF. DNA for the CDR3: TGTGCCAGCAGGGAGACCGATTCGATTACCCCCTACGAGCAGTACTTC.

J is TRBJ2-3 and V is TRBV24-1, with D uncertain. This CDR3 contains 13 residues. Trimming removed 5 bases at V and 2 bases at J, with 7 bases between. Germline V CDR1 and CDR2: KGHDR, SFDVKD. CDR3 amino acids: CATSGPHTDTQYF. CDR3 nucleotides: TGTGCCACCAGTGGCCCCCACACAGATACGCAGTATTTT.

This CDR3 is CAISESAASGGTEAFF. The CDR3 region has the DNA TGTGCCATCAGTGAGTCGGCGGCGTCGGGGGGCACTGAAGCTTTCTTT. This chain connects TRBV10-3 to TRBJ1-1, with D possibly TRBD1 on 5 matching bases. The CDR3 extends over 16 amino acids. Trimming cost V 0 bases and J 4 bases, with 15 bases left between them. Germline CDR1 ENHRY, CDR2 SYGVKD.

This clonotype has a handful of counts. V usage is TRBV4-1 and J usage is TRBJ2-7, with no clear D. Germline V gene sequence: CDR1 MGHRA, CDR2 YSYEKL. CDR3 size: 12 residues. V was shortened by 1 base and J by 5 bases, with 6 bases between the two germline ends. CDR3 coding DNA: TGCGCCAGCAGCCAAGGCTCGGACGAGCAGTACTTC. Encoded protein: CASSQGSDEQYF.

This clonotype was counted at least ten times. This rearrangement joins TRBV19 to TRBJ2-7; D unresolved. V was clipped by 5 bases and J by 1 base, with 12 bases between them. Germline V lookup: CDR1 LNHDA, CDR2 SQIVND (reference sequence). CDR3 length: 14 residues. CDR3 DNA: TGTGCCAGTAGTCCGAACTCATGGTCCTACGAGCAGTACTTC. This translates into CASSPNSWSYEQYF.

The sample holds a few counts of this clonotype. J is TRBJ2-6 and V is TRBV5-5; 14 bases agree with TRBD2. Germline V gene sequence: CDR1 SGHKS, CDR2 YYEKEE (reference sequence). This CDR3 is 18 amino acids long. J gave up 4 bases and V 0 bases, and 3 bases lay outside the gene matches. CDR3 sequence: CASSLEGLAGAGANVLTF. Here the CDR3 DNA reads TGTGCCAGCAGCTTGGAGGGACTAGCGGGAGCCGGGGCCAACGTCCTGACTTTC.

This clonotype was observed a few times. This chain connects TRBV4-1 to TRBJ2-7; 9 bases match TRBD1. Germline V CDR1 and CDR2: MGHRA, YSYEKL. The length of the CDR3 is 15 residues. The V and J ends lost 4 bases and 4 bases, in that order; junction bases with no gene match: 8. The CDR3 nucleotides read TGCGCCAGCAGCCTCTTAGGGACAGGGTGGTACGAGCAGTACTTC. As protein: CASSLLGTGWYEQYF.

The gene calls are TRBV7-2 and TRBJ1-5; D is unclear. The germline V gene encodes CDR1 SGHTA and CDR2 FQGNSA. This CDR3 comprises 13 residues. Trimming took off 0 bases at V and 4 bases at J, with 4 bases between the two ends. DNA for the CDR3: TGTGCCAGCAGCTTAGCTCAAAATCAGCCCCAGCATTTT. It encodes CASSLAQNQPQHF.

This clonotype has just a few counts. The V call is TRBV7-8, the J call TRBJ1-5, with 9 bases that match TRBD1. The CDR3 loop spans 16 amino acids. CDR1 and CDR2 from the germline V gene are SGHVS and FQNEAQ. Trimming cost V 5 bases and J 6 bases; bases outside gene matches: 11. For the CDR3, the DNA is TGTGCCAGCAGCCCCCCCCGGGACAGGGTTCGTCAGCCCCAGCATTTT. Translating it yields CASSPPRDRVRQPQHF.

CDR3 region: CASSYSASGRSQTPLDTQYF. The DNA of the CDR3 is TGTGCCAGCAGTTACTCAGCTAGCGGGAGGTCCCAGACCCCTCTGGATACGCAGTATTTT. The chain combines TRBV6-5 with TRBJ2-3; TRBD2 agrees at 11 bases. Germline-derived CDR1 and CDR2 are MNHEY and SVGAGI. The V segment lost 0 bases and the J segment 6 bases; nucleotides outside the gene matches: 17. This CDR3 region has 20 residues.

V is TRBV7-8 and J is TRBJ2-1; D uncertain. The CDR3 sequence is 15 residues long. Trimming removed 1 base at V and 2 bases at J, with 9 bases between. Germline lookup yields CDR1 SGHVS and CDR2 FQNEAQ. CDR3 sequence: CASSLDRNPYNEQFF. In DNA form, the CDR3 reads TGTGCCAGCAGCTTAGATAGGAACCCCTACAATGAGCAGTTCTTC.

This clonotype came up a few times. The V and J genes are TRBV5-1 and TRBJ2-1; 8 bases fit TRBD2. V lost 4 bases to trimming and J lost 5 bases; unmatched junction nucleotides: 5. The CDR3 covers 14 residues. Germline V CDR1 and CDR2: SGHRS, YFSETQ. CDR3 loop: CASSHGGADNEQFF. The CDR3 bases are TGCGCCAGCAGCCACGGGGGGGCGGACAATGAGCAGTTCTTC. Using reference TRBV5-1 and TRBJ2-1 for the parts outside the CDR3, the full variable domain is KAGVTQTPRYLIKTRGQQVTLSCSPISGHRSVSWYQQTPGQGLQFLFEYFSETQRNKGNFPGRFSGRQFSNSRSEMNVSTLELGDSALYLCASSHGGADNEQFFGPGTRLTVL.

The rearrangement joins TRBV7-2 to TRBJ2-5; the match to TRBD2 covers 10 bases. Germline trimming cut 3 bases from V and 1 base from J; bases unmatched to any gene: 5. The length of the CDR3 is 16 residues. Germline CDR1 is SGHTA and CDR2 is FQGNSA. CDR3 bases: TGTGCCAGCAGCTTCACCGGGACTAGCGCCCAAGAGACCCAGTACTTC. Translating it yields CASSFTGTSAQETQYF. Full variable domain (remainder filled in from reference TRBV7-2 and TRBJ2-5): GAGVSQSPSNKVTEKGKDVELRCDPISGHTALYWYRQSLGQGLEFLIYFQGNSAPDKSGLPSDRFSAERTGGSVSTLTIQRTQQEDSAVYLCASSFTGTSAQETQYFGPGTRLLVL.

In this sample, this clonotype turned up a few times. As DNA, the CDR3 is TGTGCCACCAGTGACCCCTACGAGCAGTACTTC. Translated, it gives CATSDPYEQYF. V is TRBV24-1 and J is TRBJ2-7; D is unresolved. The length of the CDR3 is 11 residues. The germline gives CDR1 KGHDR, CDR2 SFDVKD. Between the trimmed V and J ends, which lost 4 bases and 2 bases, there was a span of 2 bases.

The CDR3 is CASSPLWSRDRVYEQYF. In DNA form, the CDR3 reads TGTGCCAGCAGTCCCCTCTGGAGCCGGGACAGAGTCTACGAGCAGTACTTC. The J gene is TRBJ2-7, the V gene TRBV6-2 or TRBV6-3, with 7 positions matching TRBD1. This CDR3 region has 17 residues. Trimming took 5 bases from V and 3 from J; bases not matched to a gene: 16. CDR1 and CDR2 from the germline V gene are MNHEY and SVGEGT.

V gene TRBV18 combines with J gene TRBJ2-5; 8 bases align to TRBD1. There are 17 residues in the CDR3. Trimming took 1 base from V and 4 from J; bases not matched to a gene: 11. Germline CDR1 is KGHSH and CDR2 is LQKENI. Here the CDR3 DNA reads TGTGCCAGCTCACCACGGTCTAGCGCTGACAGGGGAGAGACCCAGTACTTC. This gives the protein CASSPRSSADRGETQYF. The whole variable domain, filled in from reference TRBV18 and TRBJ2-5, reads NAGVMQNPRHLVRRRGQEARLRCSPMKGHSHVYWYRQLPEEGLKFMVYLQKENIIDESGMPKERFSAEFPKEGPSILRIQQVVRGDSAAYFCASSPRSSADRGETQYFGPGTRLLVL.

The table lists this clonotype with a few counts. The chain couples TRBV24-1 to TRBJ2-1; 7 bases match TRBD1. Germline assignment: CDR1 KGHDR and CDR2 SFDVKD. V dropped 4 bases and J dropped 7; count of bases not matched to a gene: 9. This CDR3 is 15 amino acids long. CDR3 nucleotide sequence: TGTGCCACCAGTGACCGCCGGGACAGTTTGAATGAGCAGTTCTTC. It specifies CATSDRRDSLNEQFF.

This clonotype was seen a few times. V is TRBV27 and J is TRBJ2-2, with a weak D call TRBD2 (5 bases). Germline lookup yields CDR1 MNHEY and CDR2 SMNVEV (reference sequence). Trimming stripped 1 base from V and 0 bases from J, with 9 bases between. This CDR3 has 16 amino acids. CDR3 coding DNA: TGTGCCAGCAGTTTATTTCGGGGATCGAACACCGGGGAGCTGTTTTTT. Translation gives CASSLFRGSNTGELFF.